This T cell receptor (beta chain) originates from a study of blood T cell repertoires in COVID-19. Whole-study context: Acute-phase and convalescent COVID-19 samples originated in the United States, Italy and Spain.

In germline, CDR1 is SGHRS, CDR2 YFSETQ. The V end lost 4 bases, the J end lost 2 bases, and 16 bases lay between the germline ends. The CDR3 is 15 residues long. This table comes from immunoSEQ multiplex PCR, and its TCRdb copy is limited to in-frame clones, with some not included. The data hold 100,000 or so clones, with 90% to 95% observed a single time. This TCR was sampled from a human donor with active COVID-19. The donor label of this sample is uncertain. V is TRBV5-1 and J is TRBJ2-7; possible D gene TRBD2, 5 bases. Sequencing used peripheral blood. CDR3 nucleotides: TGCGCCAGCAGCCCGCCGGGCCTGAGGGCCTACGAGCAGTACTTC. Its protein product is CASSPPGLRAYEQYF.